The T cell receptor (beta chain) described here comes from a study of cytomegalovirus exposure and HLA in healthy donors. CDR1 and CDR2 from the germline V gene are SGHRS and YFSETQ. V shed 2 bases and J 3 bases; nucleotides not matched to a gene: 4. CDR3 length: 15 residues. The PCR ran on 60 Vbeta and 13 Jbeta primers. Measured with immunoSEQ multiplex PCR; TCRdb has only the in-frame clones, and not every one. The profile shows under 200,000 clones, under 90% of them singletons. Study-wide results and caveats: Common viral pathogens (according to a later analysis) appeared linked to several of the most significant clusters.

Nominally healthy donors were sampled, though unrecorded immune exposures were likely. As to this clone: What it binds is unknown.

The receptor comes from a male donor in good health and CMV-seronegative. V usage is TRBV5-1 and J usage is TRBJ1-4; 7 nucleotides match TRBD1. The sample was PBMCs. CDR3 protein: CASSFKQGSNEKLFF. The CDR3 DNA reads TGCGCCAGCAGCTTTAAACAGGGGTCTAATGAAAAACTGTTTTTT. Looking up the rest from reference TRBV5-1 and TRBJ1-4 gives the full variable domain: KAGVTQTPRYLIKTRGQQVTLSCSPISGHRSVSWYQQTPGQGLQFLFEYFSETQRNKGNFPGRFSGRQFSNSRSEMNVSTLELGDSALYLCASSFKQGSNEKLFFGSGTQLSVL.